This is a list of T cell receptor beta chains from one sample in a study of cytomegalovirus exposure and HLA in healthy donors. The assay was immunoSEQ multiplex PCR, and TCRdb's table has in-frame clones only and misses some. Seen here are about 110,000 clones, roughly 70% observed once, and the top ten hold 12% to 15%. The sample was PBMCs. These receptors were collected from a middle-aged woman in good health and CMV-seropositive. Each CDR3 is given with its conserved first and last residue. The D gene is left open where the match is weak. Expanded clones get a size class; other rows say once, few or many, or leave the size out.

TRBJ2-3 | TRBV4-3 | NA | TRBD1 | CASSQAGTGVLDTQYF | TGCGCCAGCAGCCAGGCCGGGACAGGGGTTCTAGATACGCAGTATTTT
TRBJ2-1 | TRBV10-2 | NA | TRBD2 | CASKTSGGASYNEQFF | TGCGCCAGCAAGACTAGCGGGGGGGCCTCCTACAATGAGCAGTTCTTC
TRBJ1-1 | TRBV7-2 | NA | NA | CASSLVPLDRGGTEAFF | TGTGCCAGCAGCTTAGTCCCTTTAGACAGAGGGGGAACTGAAGCTTTCTTT
TRBJ1-5 | TRBV6-6 | few | NA | CASSVQGPQHF | TGTGCCAGCAGTGTACAGGGGCCCCAGCATTTT
TRBJ2-1 | TRBV11-1 | NA | TRBD1 | CASSQLQGGYNEQFF | TGTGCCAGCAGCCAATTACAGGGGGGCTACAATGAGCAGTTCTTC
TRBJ1-4 | TRBV4-3 | NA | NA | CASSQVTREKLFF | TGCGCCAGCAGCCAAGTGACGAGGGAAAAACTGTTTTTT
TRBJ1-2 | TRBV25-1 | NA | NA | CASSDSSGTPGGYTF | TGTGCCAGCAGTGATTCCTCCGGGACACCCGGAGGCTACACCTTC
TRBJ1-1 | TRBV27 | NA | TRBD1 | CASSLRTGGGSEAFF | TGTGCCAGCAGTTTACGGACAGGGGGTGGCTCTGAAGCTTTCTTT
TRBJ2-2 | TRBV2 | NA | TRBD1 | CASTPRDRAMVTGELFF | TGTGCCAGCACTCCCAGAGACAGGGCCATGGTTACCGGGGAGCTGTTTTTT
TRBJ2-3 | TRBV6-1 | NA | NA | CASSEYPGTTDTQYF | TGTGCCAGCAGTGAATACCCCGGGACTACAGATACGCAGTATTTT
TRBJ2-1 | TRBV29-1 | once | TRBD1 | CSVDRDSDYNEQFF | TGCAGCGTTGACCGGGACAGCGATTACAATGAGCAGTTCTTC
TRBJ2-3 | TRBV6-6 | few | NA | CASTPGSTFSTDTQYF | TGTGCCAGCACCCCGGGGTCGACCTTTAGCACAGATACGCAGTATTTT
TRBJ2-7 | TRBV7-2 | NA | TRBD2 | CASSHLAGATSYEQYF | TGTGCCAGCAGCCACCTAGCGGGGGCTACCTCTTACGAGCAGTACTTC
TRBJ1-1 | TRBV6-1 | few | NA | CASTSGQNTEAFF | TGTGCCAGCACCTCGGGACAGAACACTGAAGCTTTCTTT
TRBJ2-1 | TRBV30 | NA | NA | CAWSVRGNEQFF | TGTGCCTGGAGTGTACGGGGCAATGAGCAGTTCTTC
TRBJ2-2 | TRBV6-5 | NA | NA | CASRPLIEDGELFF | TGTGCCAGCAGGCCCCTAATAGAAGACGGGGAGCTGTTTTTT
TRBJ2-5 | TRBV19 | NA | TRBD2 | CASSIFGGARKGETQYF | TGTGCCAGTAGTATCTTCGGGGGGGCCCGTAAGGGGGAGACCCAGTACTTC
TRBJ1-2 | TRBV6-6 | NA | TRBD1 | CASSYSDRVVSYGYTF | TGTGCCAGCAGTTACTCGGACAGGGTGGTCAGCTATGGCTACACCTTC
TRBJ1-6 | TRBV5-1 | NA | NA | CASSLDTGNNSPLHF | TGCGCCAGCAGCTTGGATACAGGGAATAATTCACCCCTCCACTTT
TRBJ1-3 | TRBV30 | NA | NA | CAWSPSFSSGNTIYF | TGTGCCTGGAGTCCCTCTTTTTCGTCTGGAAACACCATATATTTT
TRBJ2-7 | TRBV5-5 | few | TRBD1 | CASSRYQTGPYEQYF | TGTGCCAGCAGCAGATACCAGACAGGGCCCTACGAGCAGTACTTC
TRBJ1-5 | TRBV6-6 | NA | TRBD1 | CASTVQGAERPQHF | TGTGCCAGCACCGTACAGGGGGCCGAACGGCCCCAGCATTTT
TRBJ2-1 | TRBV11-3 | once | TRBD1 | CASSLEGTGVRDEQFF | TGTGCCAGCAGCTTAGAAGGGACAGGGGTTCGGGATGAGCAGTTCTTC
TRBJ1-2 | TRBV2 | NA | TRBD1 | CASGTGAFGYTF | TGTGCCAGCGGGACAGGGGCGTTTGGCTACACCTTC
TRBJ1-3 | TRBV30 | once | TRBD1 | CAWSRDSAGNTIYF | TGTGCCTGGAGTAGGGACAGCGCTGGAAACACCATATATTTT
TRBJ1-5 | TRBV7-2 | NA | NA | CASSLGTQGNQPQHF | TGTGCCAGCAGCTTAGGCACACAGGGCAATCAGCCCCAGCATTTT
TRBJ1-2 | TRBV5-1 | NA | TRBD1 | CASSTGEFADGYTF | TGCGCCAGCTCAACAGGGGAGTTTGCGGATGGCTACACCTTC
TRBJ2-7 | TRBV7-9 | NA | NA | CASSLERREYEQYF | TGTGCCAGCAGCTTAGAAAGGAGGGAGTACGAGCAGTACTTC
TRBJ1-1 | TRBV29-1 | NA | TRBD1 | CSAYRGGEAFF | TGCAGCGCCTACAGGGGAGGTGAAGCTTTCTTT
TRBJ1-1 | TRBV18 | NA | TRBD1 | CASSPVPGQGLNTEAFF | TGTGCCAGCTCACCAGTCCCGGGACAGGGACTGAACACTGAAGCTTTCTTT
TRBJ2-7 | TRBV10-3 | NA | TRBD2 | CAIRGDLGEQYF | TGTGCCATCCGGGGGGACCTCGGCGAGCAGTACTTC
TRBJ2-3 | TRBV9 | NA | NA | CASSVAVGTDTQYF | TGTGCCAGCAGCGTAGCGGTAGGCACAGATACGCAGTATTTT
TRBJ1-6 | TRBV19 | NA | NA | CASSRGTGVGSPLHF | TGTGCCAGTAGTAGAGGAACGGGGGTCGGTTCACCCCTCCACTTT
TRBJ1-1 | TRBV9 | NA | NA | CASSLWAVSEAFF | TGTGCCAGCAGCCTCTGGGCCGTCTCTGAAGCTTTCTTT
TRBJ1-2 | TRBV13 | NA | TRBD1 | CASSLVRTGGTYGYTF | TGTGCCAGCAGCTTAGTAAGGACAGGGGGCACCTATGGCTACACCTTC
TRBJ1-6 | TRBV7-3 | once | NA | CASSLRQGSDSPLHF | TGTGCCAGCAGCTTAAGGCAGGGAAGCGATTCACCCCTCCACTTT
TRBJ1-4 | TRBV6-5 | few | NA | CASSYRTENEKLFF | TGTGCCAGCAGTTACCGGACAGAAAATGAAAAACTGTTTTTT
TRBJ2-1 | TRBV30 | NA | NA | CASPRRGSYNEQFF | TGTGCCTCCCCTCGCCGGGGAAGCTACAATGAGCAGTTCTTC
TRBJ1-1 | TRBV29-1 | NA | NA | CSVRPGGHTEAFF | TGCAGCGTTCGACCGGGAGGGCACACTGAAGCTTTCTTT
TRBJ1-6 | TRBV18 | NA | TRBD1 | CASSPPGQGFSSPLHF | TGTGCCAGCTCACCACCGGGACAGGGGTTCAGTTCACCCCTCCACTTT
TRBJ1-1 | TRBV10-3 | NA | NA | CAISAREGGPGRAEAFF | TGTGCCATCAGTGCCCGGGAGGGAGGGCCCGGTAGGGCTGAAGCTTTCTTT
TRBJ1-3 | TRBV7-9 | NA | NA | CASSGGQSYENTIYF | TGTGCCAGCAGCGGCGGACAATCTTACGAAAACACCATATATTTT
TRBJ1-1 | TRBV6-1 | once | NA | CASSERRNTEAFF | TGTGCCAGCAGTGAACGGAGGAACACTGAAGCTTTCTTT
TRBJ2-2 | TRBV29-1 | NA | TRBD2 | CSTGTSGNTGELFF | TGCAGCACTGGGACTAGCGGGAACACCGGGGAGCTGTTTTTT
TRBJ1-1 | TRBV30 | NA | NA | CAWSRQVTEAFF | TGTGCCTGGAGTCGACAGGTAACTGAAGCTTTCTTT
TRBJ1-2 | TRBV5-6 | NA | TRBD1 | CASQGQGRWNYGYTF | TGTGCCAGCCAAGGACAGGGGAGATGGAACTATGGCTACACCTTC
TRBJ1-1 | TRBV28 | NA | TRBD1 | CASRGGQANTEAFF | TGTGCCAGCAGGGGGGGACAGGCGAACACTGAAGCTTTCTTT
TRBJ1-1 | TRBV5-1 | NA | TRBD1 | CASSDYRGANTEAFF | TGCGCCAGCAGCGATTACAGGGGGGCGAACACTGAAGCTTTCTTT
TRBJ1-5 | TRBV15 | NA | NA | CATSTTPGKGYYQPQHF | TGTGCCACCAGCACAACCCCAGGGAAGGGGTATTATCAGCCCCAGCATTTT